This T cell receptor (beta chain) was captured in a study of cytomegalovirus exposure and HLA in healthy donors. Use of 60 Vbeta and 13 Jbeta primers characterized the PCR. The method was immunoSEQ multiplex PCR; TCRdb's version includes in-frame clones alone and lacks a portion of them. The sample shows approximately 110,000 clones, about 16% of them seen only once. This clone occurred a few times. Antigen specificity is unknown. Study-wide points: Later analysis associated a missense DCLRE1C variant with TCR beta V- and J-gene trimming. As was reported, the HLA-A and HLA-B alleles of most subjects were accurately predicted from TCR beta sequences. Later analysis suggested links between common viral pathogens and several top significant clusters.

This CDR3 spans 17 amino acids. The ends were cut back, 0 bases at V and 9 bases at J, with 26 bases in the middle. CDR1 is SQVTM, CDR2 ANQGSEA, per germline. Sequenced sample: PBMCs. V usage is TRBV29-1 and J usage is TRBJ1-1; TRBD1 might be the D (5 bases). The source of this sequence is a woman younger than 30 in good health and CMV-seronegative. In DNA, the CDR3 is TGCAGCGTTGAAGATATAGGGCCAGGGCCCCCCACCCCGCAAGCTTTCTTT. This codes for CSVEDIGPGPPTPQAFF.